This TCR beta chain was sequenced in a study of cytomegalovirus exposure and HLA in healthy donors. The PCR made use of 60 Vbeta and 13 Jbeta primers. Sequencing was performed with immunoSEQ multiplex PCR; in TCRdb, only in-frame clones are kept and a portion is missing. The sample shows 200,000 or so clones, over 80% of them seen only once. Germline values: CDR1 MNHEY, CDR2 SMNVEV (reference sequence). This CDR3 is 12 amino acids long. V was shortened by 6 bases and J by 10 bases, with 13 bases between the two germline ends. The sample consisted of PBMCs. The chain couples TRBV27 to TRBJ2-1; tentatively, D is TRBD2 (6 bases). This sequence was found in a boy under 10 years old in good health and CMV-seronegative. The CDR3 loop is CASRSPAGEQFF. The CDR3 DNA sequence: TGTGCCAGCAGGAGCCCGGCGGGGGAGCAGTTCTTC.